The entry below describes one T cell receptor beta chain. Total RNA amounting to roughly 3,400 ng went into each TCR library. TCRdb re-analyzed the 5' RACE reads; it lists each CDR3 protein once, without DNA. Reported are more than 300,000 distinct CDR3 sequences; the ten largest clones contain 2.5% to 3%. The data originate from a study of monozygotic twins with inflammatory bowel disease. CDR3 length equals 16 residues. The germline CDR1 and CDR2 sequences are LGHNA and YNFKEQ. Donors gave approximately 2.5 ml of blood apiece. J is TRBJ2-3 and V is TRBV4-2; TCRdb's D call, TRBD1, is unchecked because there is no DNA. This TCR came from a human donor with ulcerative colitis or Crohn's disease, or a healthy co-twin of an affected twin (not recorded which). The specimen was blood. CDR3 region: CASSQDWTGIADTQYF.